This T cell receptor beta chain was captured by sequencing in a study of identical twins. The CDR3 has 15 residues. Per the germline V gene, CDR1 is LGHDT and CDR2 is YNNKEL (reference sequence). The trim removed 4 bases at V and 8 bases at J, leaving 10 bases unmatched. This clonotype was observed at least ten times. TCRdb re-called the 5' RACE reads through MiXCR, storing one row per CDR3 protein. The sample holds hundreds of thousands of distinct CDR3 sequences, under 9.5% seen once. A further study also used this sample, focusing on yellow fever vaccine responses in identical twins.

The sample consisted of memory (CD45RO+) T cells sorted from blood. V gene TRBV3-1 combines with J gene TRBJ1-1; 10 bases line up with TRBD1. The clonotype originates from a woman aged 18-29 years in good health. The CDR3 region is CASSPRTGGRAEAFF. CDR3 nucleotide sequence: TGTGCCAGCAGCCCGCGGACAGGGGGACGAGCCGAAGCTTTCTTT.